This TCR beta chain was sequenced for a study of shared clonotypes between healthy human individuals. Some clones are missing from TCRdb's copy, which holds only in-frame ones; the method was immunoSEQ multiplex PCR. This table holds approximately 470,000 clones, 70% to 80% found once. Caucasian adults living in Nashville, Tennessee, provided all samples. V was trimmed by 3 bases and J by 2 bases, leaving 1 base between them. This CDR3 is 11 amino acids long. The germline V gene has CDR1 MDHEN and CDR2 SYDVKM. Specimen: PBMCs. The source of this sequence is a woman in her 40s in good health. Some clones in this sample may be carry-over from other donors' samples. J is TRBJ1-2 and V is TRBV28; D unclear. The CDR3 nucleotides read TGTGCCAGCAGTTTCAACTATGGCTACACCTTC. Amino acids: CASSFNYGYTF.